These 4 T cell receptor beta chains share one sample of origin, sequenced in a study of cytomegalovirus exposure and HLA in healthy donors (dated by TCRdb to about 2017). Libraries came from the immunoSEQ multiplex PCR assay. TCRdb took this table from immuneACCESS and kept in-frame rearrangements with V and J called. Such tables lack part of the clones; where checked against another copy, unresolved V genes explain under half of the gap, and the rest is unexplained. For this sample the table gives over 85,000 clones, of which approximately 94% were detected only once. 0.89% of the sample is held by the ten biggest clonotypes. The sequencing sample was made of PBMCs. These receptors all stem from a woman between 18 and 29 years old in good health and CMV-seronegative.

This chain uses TRBV6-6 with TRBJ1-3; D possibly corresponds to TRBD1 (6 bases). Germline values: CDR1 MNHNY, CDR2 SVGAGI (reference sequence). This CDR3 region has 16 residues. V was shortened by 3 bases and J by 1 base, with 13 bases between the two germline ends. CDR3 amino acids: CASSYSYRVSGNTIYF. Written as DNA, the CDR3 is TGTGCCAGCAGTTATTCATACAGGGTATCTGGAAACACCATATATTTT.

The chain couples TRBV9 to TRBJ1-5; 12 bases are shared with TRBD1. This CDR3 is built from 15 residues. V was pared by 4 bases and J by 4 bases, with 3 bases of the junction left unmatched. The V gene's germline CDR1 is SGDLS and CDR2 YYNGEE. CDR3 in amino acids: CASSRGQGANQPQHF. DNA for the CDR3: TGTGCCAGCAGCCGGGGACAGGGGGCGAATCAGCCCCAGCATTTT.

The chain couples TRBV27 to TRBJ1-4; D is unresolved. Germline loops: CDR1 MNHEY, CDR2 SMNVEV (reference sequence). V lost 2 bases to trimming and J lost 7 bases, with 14 bases between them. The CDR3 contains 15 residues. In nucleotides, the CDR3 is TGTGCCAGCAGTTTAGGATCTGGGAGAATTGAAAAACTGTTTTTT. Protein product: CASSLGSGRIEKLFF.

The chain uses TRBV6-1 and TRBJ1-5; no firm D call. Looked up from germline, CDR1 is MNHNS and CDR2 is SASEGT. This CDR3 has 12 amino acids. CDR3 loop: CGAGDSNQPQHF. For the CDR3, the DNA is TGTGGTGCCGGGGATAGCAATCAGCCCCAGCATTTT.